Shown below are 23 T cell receptor beta chains from a single sample sequenced in a study of T-cell reconstitution after alpha-beta-depleted transplantation in children. The library targeted TCRbeta and was prepared with unique molecular identifiers. TCRdb reprocessed the PCR reads via MiXCR and lists one record per CDR3 protein. Among just over 950,000 distinct CDR3 sequences, about 29% were seen once, and the ten largest hold over 25%. The sequenced sample was PBMCs, mostly from graft donor cells, obtained 360 days after TCRalphabeta/CD19-depleted stem cell transplant. These receptors originate from a boy under three years old who had a stem cell transplant for SCID, so the T cells may come from the graft donor.

This clonotype was seen only a few times. The chain couples TRBV10-3 to TRBJ1-5, with D tentatively TRBD1 (6 bases). Germline lookup yields CDR1 ENHRY and CDR2 SYGVKD. The CDR3 is 16 amino acids. The V and J ends lost 2 bases and 6 bases respectively, with 17 bases between them. The CDR3 sequence: CAISEVQGLDSQPQHF. The DNA of the CDR3 is TGTGCCATCAGTGAGGTCCAGGGGCTTGACAGTCAGCCCCAGCATTTT.

This clonotype turned up a few times. J is TRBJ2-7 and V is TRBV27, with a weak D call TRBD1 (6 bases). V dropped 7 bases and J dropped 0 bases, with 13 bases sitting between them. Germline V CDR1 and CDR2: MNHEY, SMNVEV (reference sequence). The CDR3 is made up of 14 amino acids. CDR3 coding DNA: TGTGCCAGCAAGGTCACAGGGATCTCCTACGAGCAGTACTTC. This gives the protein CASKVTGISYEQYF.

This clonotype was observed a handful of times. The chain combines TRBV11-1 with TRBJ1-3; TRBD1 aligns across 8 bases. The CDR3 sequence is 17 residues long. V gave up 5 bases and J gave up 0 bases; unmatched junction bases: 9. CDR1 is SGHAT, CDR2 FQDESV, per germline (reference sequence). DNA for the CDR3: TGTGCCAGCAGCCCTGGGACAGGCGAAGTCTCTGGAAACACCATATATTTT. Amino acid sequence: CASSPGTGEVSGNTIYF.

This clonotype was detected only a few times. This chain uses TRBV9 with TRBJ1-2; 8 bases align to TRBD1. CDR3 length equals 16 residues. V shed 0 bases and J 4 bases; nucleotides not matched to a gene: 8. Germline V lookup: CDR1 SGDLS, CDR2 YYNGEE. The CDR3 DNA follows: TGTGCCAGCAGCGTAGGCTCCCAGGGGGCAGGCTATGGCTACACCTTC. This gives the protein CASSVGSQGAGYGYTF.

This clonotype appeared once. The rearrangement joins TRBV7-2 to TRBJ2-4, with D hard to call. The CDR3 covers 14 residues. Trimming removed 1 base at V and 4 bases at J, with 8 bases between. Germline V gene data show CDR1 as SGHTA and CDR2 as FQGNSA. The CDR3 reads CASSLVLGKNIQYF. CDR3 nucleotides: TGTGCCAGCAGCTTAGTGTTGGGGAAAAACATTCAGTACTTC.

This clonotype was detected only a few times. The chain combines TRBV7-9 with TRBJ2-3, with 9 bases aligning to TRBD1. The junction had 5 bases not matched to a gene; V was cut back by 4 bases and J by 6 bases. CDR3 length equals 14 residues. Germline V gives CDR1 SEHNR, CDR2 FQNEAQ (reference sequence). CDR3 bases: TGTGCCAGCAGCTGGGGACAGGGAGTGGATACGCAGTATTTT. This encodes CASSWGQGVDTQYF.

This chain links TRBV28 with TRBJ1-6; the D gene is possibly TRBD1 (5 bases). With 8 bases removed from V and 6 bases from J, the gap between germline ends came to 11 bases. In germline, CDR1 is MDHEN, CDR2 SYDVKM. This CDR3 contains 13 residues. The CDR3 sequence is CASRDSFNSPLHF. CDR3 nucleotide sequence: TGTGCCAGCCGTGACAGTTTTAATTCACCCCTCCACTTT.

V gene TRBV3-1 combines with J gene TRBJ1-6; D is ambiguous. In germline, CDR1 is LGHDT, CDR2 YNNKEL (reference sequence). V lost 2 bases, J lost 9 bases, and 5 bases lay in between. This CDR3 has 12 residues. CDR3 nucleotides: TGTGCCAGCAGCCAATTCGGTTCACCCCTCCACTTT. Its protein product is CASSQFGSPLHF.

The chain combines TRBV9 with TRBJ1-2; possible D gene TRBD1, 6 bases. V was trimmed by 4 bases and J by 8 bases, leaving 18 bases between them. The CDR3 has 14 amino acids. Germline V gene data show CDR1 as SGDLS and CDR2 as YYNGEE. The CDR3 DNA reads as TGTGCCAGCAGCCCCGGGGGCATAGCTCACGGCTACACCTTC. Its translation: CASSPGGIAHGYTF.

The V call is TRBV12-3 or TRBV12-4, the J call TRBJ2-3; D possibly corresponds to TRBD1 (5 bases). This CDR3 comprises 16 residues. Deletions cut 6 bases from V and 0 bases from J, with 16 bases between. CDR3: CASSSYLRASTDTQYF. CDR3 nucleotide sequence: TGTGCCAGCAGCTCCTATCTCAGGGCTAGCACAGATACGCAGTATTTT.

The J gene is TRBJ1-2, the V gene TRBV20-1; TRBD1 is a possible D gene (5 bases). The CDR3 length is 16 residues. CDR1 is DFQATT and CDR2 is SNEGSKA in the germline V gene (reference sequence). V was shortened by 0 bases and J by 5 bases, with 19 bases between the two germline ends. In DNA, the CDR3 is TGCAGTGCTAGAGATAGCTGGGGGGTGAAAGGGTATGGCTACACCTTC. This translates into CSARDSWGVKGYGYTF.

The table lists this clonotype with a few counts. The genes are TRBV11-2 and TRBJ2-1, with TRBD1 as a possible D gene (6 bases). The CDR3 runs to 14 residues. CDR1 and CDR2 from the germline V gene are SGHAT and FQNNGV. Trimming left V 5 bases short and J 3 bases short, with 11 bases between. The CDR3 region has the DNA TGTGCCAGCAGCCACAGGACAGACTACAATGAGCAGTTCTTC. Its protein is CASSHRTDYNEQFF.

The genes are TRBV4-1 and TRBJ1-1, with unresolved D. CDR1 and CDR2 from the germline V gene are MGHRA and YSYEKL. CDR3 length: 14 amino acids. Trimming removed 6 bases at V and 4 bases at J, with 15 bases between. In DNA, the CDR3 is TGCGCCAGCAGAGCCGTAGCGCTAGGCACTGAAGCTTTCTTT. This encodes CASRAVALGTEAFF.

This clonotype was seen a handful of times. V usage is TRBV12-3 or TRBV12-4 and J usage is TRBJ2-2, with TRBD1 identical over 7 bases. The J segment lost 0 bases and the V segment lost 1 base, leaving 5 bases of the junction unmatched. The CDR3 is made up of 17 amino acids. The CDR3 DNA reads as TGTGCCAGCAGTTTAGGCCCACAGGGGCCGAACACCGGGGAGCTGTTTTTT. Translation gives CASSLGPQGPNTGELFF.

Ten or more counts support this clonotype. The chain links TRBV27 to TRBJ2-7; 7 bases agree with TRBD1. The length of the CDR3 is 15 residues. Per germline, CDR1 MNHEY and CDR2 SMNVEV (reference sequence). J gave up 8 bases and V 6 bases, and 16 bases lay outside the gene matches. The CDR3: CASRELGQYLTKQYF. In DNA form, the CDR3 reads TGTGCCAGCAGGGAGTTGGGACAGTACTTAACGAAGCAGTACTTC.

The chain has TRBV6-1 and TRBJ2-7; the D gene is possibly TRBD1 (5 bases). The CDR3 has 13 residues. The V end lost 6 bases, the J end lost 3 bases, and 12 bases lay between the germline ends. Germline V gene sequence: CDR1 MNHNS, CDR2 SASEGT. The CDR3 region is CASSPYRYYEQYF. The CDR3 DNA sequence: TGTGCCAGCAGCCCATACAGGTACTACGAGCAGTACTTC.

This clonotype has only a few counts. This chain uses TRBV24-1 with TRBJ2-3; tentatively, D is TRBD2 (6 bases). CDR1 is KGHDR and CDR2 is SFDVKD in the germline V gene. The CDR3 contains 15 residues. V lost 4 bases to trimming and J lost 3 bases, with 13 bases between them. The CDR3 nucleotides read TGTGCCACCAGTGACATAGCGGACCCAACAGATACGCAGTATTTT. Translated: CATSDIADPTDTQYF.

In its sample, this clonotype was seen a few times. The V call is TRBV5-5, the J call TRBJ2-7; D gene unclear. The CDR3 is 13 amino acids. Germline V lookup: CDR1 SGHKS, CDR2 YYEKEE (reference sequence). V was shortened by 4 bases and J by 0 bases, with 8 bases between the two germline ends. The CDR3 protein is CASSHPSSYEQYF. CDR3 DNA: TGTGCCAGCAGCCACCCTAGCTCCTACGAGCAGTACTTC. The full variable domain, its missing parts supplied by reference TRBV5-5 and TRBJ2-7, is DAGVTQSPTHLIKTRGQQVTLRCSPISGHKSVSWYQQVLGQGPQFIFQYYEKEERGRGNFPDRFSARQFPNYSSELNVNALLLGDSALYLCASSHPSSYEQYFGPGTRLTVT.

In this sample, this clonotype turned up a few times. The chain is built from TRBV7-9 and TRBJ1-3; D gene uncertain. Germline CDR1 reads SEHNR; CDR2 reads FQNEAQ (reference sequence). This CDR3 comprises 14 residues. V gave up 2 bases and J gave up 0 bases, with 5 bases separating them. The CDR3 spells CASSLYPSGNTIYF. In nucleotides, the CDR3 is TGTGCCAGCAGCTTATACCCCTCTGGAAACACCATATATTTT. Combining the CDR3 with reference TRBV7-9 and TRBJ1-3 gives the whole variable domain DTGVSQNPRHKITKRGQNVTFRCDPISEHNRLYWYRQTLGQGPEFLTYFQNEAQLEKSRLLSDRFSAERPKGSFSTLEIQRTEQGDSAMYLCASSLYPSGNTIYFGEGSWLTVV.

The genes are TRBV6-5 and TRBJ2-7, with TRBD2 as a possible D gene (5 bases). V lost 0 bases and J 1 base, leaving 13 bases between the germline ends. The CDR3 spans 16 residues. Germline V lookup: CDR1 MNHEY, CDR2 SVGAGI. The CDR3 here is CASSYSGVSQSYEQYF. CDR3 DNA: TGTGCCAGCAGTTACTCGGGAGTCTCCCAGTCCTACGAGCAGTACTTC.

This clonotype was observed a few times. The J gene is TRBJ2-7, the V gene TRBV10-3; either TRBD1 or TRBD2 may supply D (5 bases each). The CDR3 extends over 14 amino acids. V shed 1 base and J shed 3 bases, with 10 bases lying between them. Germline V gene sequence: CDR1 ENHRY, CDR2 SYGVKD. The chain's CDR3 is CAISELGVRYEQYF. The CDR3 nucleotides are TGTGCCATCAGTGAGTTGGGGGTGCGCTACGAGCAGTACTTC.

This rearrangement joins TRBV19 to TRBJ1-1; D might be TRBD1 (6 bases). The V end lost 9 bases, the J end lost 7 bases, and 18 bases lay between the germline ends. CDR1 and CDR2 from the germline V gene are LNHDA and SQIVND (reference sequence). The CDR3 consists of 13 residues. CDR3 in DNA: TGTGCCAGCCGGAGATCCGGGACATATGAAGCTTTCTTT. Protein: CASRRSGTYEAFF.

The chain has TRBV10-3 and TRBJ2-7, with a tentative D call TRBD2 (6 bases). The germline CDR1 and CDR2 sequences are ENHRY and SYGVKD. The V gene lost 2 bases and the J gene lost 5 bases, with 13 bases spanning the gap. This CDR3 region has 14 residues. The CDR3 bases are TGTGCCATCAGTGAGGGGCAGGGAGGCCACGAGCAGTACTTC. Translation gives CAISEGQGGHEQYF.